Below, 5 T cell receptor beta chains from the same sample are listed, as sequenced in a study of spatial heterogeneity in lung cancer. Documented time point: sample taken at primary tumor resection. Whole RNA from tumor, nontumor lung or frozen PBMC was sequenced unsorted. TCRdb called the 5' RACE reads again in MiXCR, with one record for every CDR3 protein. The sample holds about 38,000 distinct CDR3 sequences, roughly 8% seen once. Source: PBMCs, taken at surgery. The receptor set was obtained from a male donor with early-stage non-small cell lung cancer.

This clonotype was seen at least ten times. The V and J genes are TRBV10-3 and TRBJ2-3; 8 bases are shared with TRBD1. The CDR3 totals 15 residues. CDR1 is ENHRY and CDR2 is SYGVKD in the germline V gene. Losses at the gene ends were 0 bases for V and 5 bases for J; bases not matched to a gene: 4. Written as DNA, the CDR3 is TGTGCCATCAGTGAGTCGCAGGGGGCAGGAGATACGCAGTATTTT. It encodes CAISESQGAGDTQYF.

There are many counts of this clonotype. The V and J genes are TRBV6-4 and TRBJ2-2; TRBD1 matches at 7 bases. The V gene end was trimmed by 6 bases and the J gene end by 5 bases; junction bases not matched to a gene: 3. Looked up from germline, CDR1 is MRHNA and CDR2 is SNTAGT. The CDR3 has 13 residues. The CDR3 DNA reads TGTGCCAGCAGCGAACAGGGGACCGGGGAGCTGTTTTTT. Protein product: CASSEQGTGELFF.

The V call is TRBV20-1, the J call TRBJ2-1, with TRBD1 identical over 7 bases. V gave up 0 bases and J gave up 3 bases; unmatched junction bases: 8. The CDR3 totals 16 residues. Germline CDR1 and CDR2: DFQATT and SNEGSKA (reference sequence). CDR3: CSARDLDRALYNEQFF. As DNA, the CDR3 is TGCAGTGCTAGAGATCTCGACAGGGCTCTCTACAATGAGCAGTTCTTC.

The chain carries TRBV11-2 and TRBJ2-3; 10 bases map to TRBD2. Losses at the gene ends were 5 bases for V and 1 base for J; bases not matched to a gene: 9. Germline assignment: CDR1 SGHAT and CDR2 FQNNGV. CDR3 length: 17 residues. CDR3 in amino acids: CASSPTGGTSGTDTQYF. DNA of the CDR3: TGTGCCAGCAGCCCTACCGGTGGGACTAGCGGCACAGATACGCAGTATTTT. The full variable domain, completed using reference TRBV11-2 and TRBJ2-3, is EAGVAQSPRYKIIEKRQSVAFWCNPISGHATLYWYQQILGQGPKLLIQFQNNGVVDDSQLPKDRFSAERLKGVDSTLKIQPAKLEDSAVYLCASSPTGGTSGTDTQYFGPGTRLTVL.

This clonotype was counted many times. The gene calls are TRBV14 and TRBJ2-5; the match to TRBD1 covers 9 bases. J gave up 2 bases and V 3 bases, and 7 bases lay outside the gene matches. The CDR3 is made up of 16 amino acids. Per the germline V gene, CDR1 is SGHDN and CDR2 is FVKESK. The CDR3 protein is CASSHGQGRGQETQYF. The CDR3 DNA sequence: TGTGCCAGCAGCCACGGACAGGGGCGAGGTCAAGAGACCCAGTACTTC.